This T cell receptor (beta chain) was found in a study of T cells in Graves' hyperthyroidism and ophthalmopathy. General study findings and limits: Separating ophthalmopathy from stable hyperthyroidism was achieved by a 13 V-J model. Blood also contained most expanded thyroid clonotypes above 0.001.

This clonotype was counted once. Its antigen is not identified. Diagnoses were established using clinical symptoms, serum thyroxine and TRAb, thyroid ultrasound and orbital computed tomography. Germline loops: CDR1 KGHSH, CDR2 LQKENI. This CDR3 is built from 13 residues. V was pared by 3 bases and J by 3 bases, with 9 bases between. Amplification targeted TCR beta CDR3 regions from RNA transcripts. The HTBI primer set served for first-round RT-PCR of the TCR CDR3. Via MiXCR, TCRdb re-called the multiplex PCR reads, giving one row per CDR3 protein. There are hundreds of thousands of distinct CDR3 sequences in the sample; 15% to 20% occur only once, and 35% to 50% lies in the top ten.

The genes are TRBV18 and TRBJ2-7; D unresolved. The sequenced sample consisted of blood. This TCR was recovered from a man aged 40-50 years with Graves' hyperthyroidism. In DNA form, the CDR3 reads TGTGCCAGCTCACCTAGGCAGAACTACGAGCAGTACTTC. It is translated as CASSPRQNYEQYF.